The 18 T cell receptor beta chains reported below all come from one sample, sequenced in a study of T cell changes during pregnancy in multiple sclerosis. Sequencing used immunoSEQ multiplex PCR; TCRdb keeps in-frame clones, though not all of them. This table has about 70,000 clones, 91% appearing once. Specimen: peripheral blood, collected in the first trimester of pregnancy. Every receptor here comes from a female donor with multiple sclerosis, enrolled in a pregnancy study.

This chain connects TRBV6-4 to TRBJ2-7, with D possibly being TRBD2 (5 bases). CDR3 size: 13 residues. The V gene lost 4 bases and the J gene lost 5 bases, with 12 bases spanning the gap. Per the germline V gene, CDR1 is MRHNA and CDR2 is SNTAGT. CDR3 sequence (DNA): TGTGCCAGCAGTGCCAGGTTCGGGGACGAGCAGTACTTC. Its protein is CASSARFGDEQYF.

The chain uses TRBV7-9 and TRBJ1-1, with 7 bases that match TRBD1. The CDR3 has 14 residues. Germline trimming cut 5 bases from V and 4 bases from J; bases unmatched to any gene: 7. From germline, CDR1 is SEHNR and CDR2 FQNEAQ (reference sequence). Written as DNA, the CDR3 is TGTGCCAGCAGCGTCCAGCAGGGGGTCACTGAAGCTTTCTTT. It specifies CASSVQQGVTEAFF.

The chain joins TRBV2 to TRBJ1-2, with TRBD1 matching over 10 bases. This CDR3 region has 15 residues. Germline CDR1 reads SNHLY; CDR2 reads FYNNEI. V trimming: 5 bases; J trimming: 7 bases; junction bases outside the gene matches: 10. The CDR3 loop reads CASSLARQGAGGYTF. The CDR3 DNA follows: TGTGCCAGCAGTCTTGCAAGACAGGGGGCTGGTGGCTACACCTTC. Combining the CDR3 with reference TRBV2 and TRBJ1-2 gives the whole variable domain EPEVTQTPSHQVTQMGQEVILRCVPISNHLYFYWYRQILGQKVEFLVSFYNNEISEKSEIFDDQFSVERPDGSNFTLKIRSTKLEDSAMYFCASSLARQGAGGYTFGSGTRLTVV.

Of note for this clone: This sample also contains other DNA sequences that code for the same CDR3. The V gene is TRBV5-1, the J gene TRBJ2-7; 8 bases agree with TRBD1. The CDR3 spans 14 residues. From germline, CDR1 is SGHRS and CDR2 YFSETQ. The junction had 6 bases not matched to a gene; V was cut back by 2 bases and J by 5 bases. The CDR3 loop reads CASSLGQGTHEQYF. As DNA, the CDR3 is TGCGCCAGCAGCTTAGGACAGGGTACCCACGAGCAGTACTTC.

The rearrangement uses TRBV2 and TRBJ2-3; 10 bases fit TRBD1. V dropped 5 bases and J dropped 7; count of bases not matched to a gene: 9. CDR1 is SNHLY, CDR2 FYNNEI, per germline. CDR3 size: 15 residues. The CDR3 nucleotides read TGTGCCAGCAGTCCCGGACAGGGGGGAGGGAATACGCAGTATTTT. Translating gives CASSPGQGGGNTQYF. The full variable domain, rest sourced from reference TRBV2 and TRBJ2-3, is EPEVTQTPSHQVTQMGQEVILRCVPISNHLYFYWYRQILGQKVEFLVSFYNNEISEKSEIFDDQFSVERPDGSNFTLKIRSTKLEDSAMYFCASSPGQGGGNTQYFGPGTRLTVL.

The chain joins TRBV29-1 to TRBJ1-1, with 7 bases identical to TRBD1. CDR1 SQVTM and CDR2 ANQGSEA come from the germline V gene. With V trimmed by 0 bases and J by 9 bases, 7 bases remained unmatched. The CDR3 totals 13 residues. CDR3 sequence: CSVEDRGRGQAFF. The CDR3 DNA is TGCAGCGTTGAAGATCGAGGAAGGGGGCAAGCTTTCTTT.

The rearrangement joins TRBV7-3 to TRBJ2-3; possibly TRBD2 for D (5 bases). This CDR3 comprises 14 residues. V was cut by 3 bases and J by 3 bases, with 10 bases left in between. Germline loops: CDR1 SGHTA, CDR2 FQGTGA. CDR3 sequence reads: CASSFGLVTDTQYF. DNA of the CDR3: TGTGCCAGCAGCTTTGGACTCGTAACAGATACGCAGTATTTT.

The chain combines TRBV14 with TRBJ1-1, with 8 bases aligning to TRBD1. In germline, CDR1 is SGHDN, CDR2 FVKESK. The CDR3 is made up of 16 amino acids. The J segment lost 5 bases and the V segment lost 0 bases, leaving 8 bases of the junction unmatched. The CDR3 bases are TGTGCCAGCAGCCAAGATTGGACAGGGCGAAGAACTGAAGCTTTCTTT. It yields the protein CASSQDWTGRRTEAFF.

The chain combines TRBV7-2 with TRBJ2-7, with a tentative D call TRBD2 (5 bases). Trimming stripped 4 bases from V and 3 bases from J, with 13 bases between. Germline loops: CDR1 SGHTA, CDR2 FQGNSA. The CDR3 is 14 amino acids. This CDR3 is CASSYKLGSYEQYF. In DNA, the CDR3 is TGTGCCAGCAGCTACAAGTTGGGGAGCTACGAGCAGTACTTC.

This clone was picked up one time. The chain combines TRBV15 with TRBJ2-1, with TRBD2 as a possible D gene (6 bases). The CDR3 contains 14 residues. CDR1 is LNHNV, CDR2 YYDKDF, per germline (reference sequence). V lost 0 bases, J lost 5 bases, and 8 bases lay in between. CDR3 DNA: TGTGCCACCAGCAGAGATGGGGGGAACAATGAGCAGTTCTTC. This codes for CATSRDGGNNEQFF.

The chain is built from TRBV30 and TRBJ2-7, with 11 positions matching TRBD1. CDR1 and CDR2 (germline): GTSNPN, SVGIG (reference sequence). This CDR3 has 17 residues. V shed 4 bases, J shed 2 bases, and the junction held 13 bases outside the gene matches. The CDR3 sequence: CAWTQTRDRGFPYEQYF. In nucleotides, the CDR3 is TGTGCCTGGACACAAACCCGGGACAGGGGGTTCCCCTACGAGCAGTACTTC.

The rearrangement links TRBV5-1 to TRBJ2-2; 9 nucleotides match TRBD2. The CDR3 extends over 17 amino acids. In germline, CDR1 is SGHRS, CDR2 YFSETQ. V dropped 0 bases and J dropped 0; count of bases not matched to a gene: 3. The CDR3 DNA reads as TGCGCCAGCAGCTTGGTCGGCGGGGGGGCGAACACCGGGGAGCTGTTTTTT. Translation: CASSLVGGGANTGELFF.

J is TRBJ1-2 and V is TRBV5-6; TRBD1 matches at 9 bases. Germline V gene sequence: CDR1 SGHDT, CDR2 YYEEEE. The CDR3 is made up of 14 amino acids. V was pared by 4 bases and J by 2 bases, with 3 bases of the junction left unmatched. CDR3 loop: CASSAGQGNYGYTF. The CDR3 region has the DNA TGTGCCAGCAGCGCGGGACAGGGAAACTATGGCTACACCTTC.

V is TRBV5-4 and J is TRBJ2-1, with 9 bases that match TRBD1. The V gene end was trimmed by 5 bases and the J gene end by 4 bases; junction bases not matched to a gene: 7. CDR3 length equals 15 residues. Germline values: CDR1 SGHNT, CDR2 YYREEE (reference sequence). CDR3 amino acids: CASSSSGQGYNEQFF. CDR3 coding DNA: TGTGCCAGCAGTTCCTCGGGACAGGGTTACAATGAGCAGTTCTTC. Full variable domain (outside the CDR3, taken from reference TRBV5-4 and TRBJ2-1): ETGVTQSPTHLIKTRGQQVTLRCSSQSGHNTVSWYQQALGQGPQFIFQYYREEENGRGNFPPRFSGLQFPNYSSELNVNALELDDSALYLCASSSSGQGYNEQFFGPGTRLTVL.

This clone was seen a single time. The chain has TRBV5-1 and TRBJ1-2, with D maybe TRBD1 (5 bases). The ends were cut back, 0 bases at V and 0 bases at J, with 12 bases in the middle. CDR3 length: 16 amino acids. The V gene's germline CDR1 is SGHRS and CDR2 YFSETQ. The CDR3 nucleotides read TGCGCCAGCAGCTTGGGGCAGGGAGGTACTAACTATGGCTACACCTTC. It specifies CASSLGQGGTNYGYTF.

The chain uses TRBV27 and TRBJ2-1, with 9 bases fitting TRBD1. Losses at the gene ends were 5 bases for V and 6 bases for J; bases not matched to a gene: 8. From germline, CDR1 is MNHEY and CDR2 SMNVEV (reference sequence). The CDR3 has 15 residues. The CDR3 sequence is CASSLRDRESNEQFF. CDR3 nucleotide sequence: TGTGCCAGCAGTCTCCGGGACAGGGAAAGCAATGAGCAGTTCTTC.

The V and J genes are TRBV5-1 and TRBJ2-1; 7 nucleotides agree with TRBD1. This CDR3 has 15 amino acids. Trimming cost V 0 bases and J 1 base; bases outside gene matches: 1. CDR1 and CDR2 from the germline V gene are SGHRS and YFSETQ. CDR3: CASSLEGASYNEQFF. Written as DNA, the CDR3 is TGCGCCAGCAGCTTGGAGGGGGCATCCTACAATGAGCAGTTCTTC.

The genes are TRBV10-3 and TRBJ1-5, with D possibly TRBD1 on 5 matching bases. Trimming removed 3 bases from V and 2 bases from J, with 5 bases in between. The CDR3 extends over 13 amino acids. Germline CDR1 ENHRY, CDR2 SYGVKD. The CDR3 nucleotides read TGTGCCATCAGTGAACAGGGCAATCAGCCCCAGCATTTT. Protein product: CAISEQGNQPQHF.